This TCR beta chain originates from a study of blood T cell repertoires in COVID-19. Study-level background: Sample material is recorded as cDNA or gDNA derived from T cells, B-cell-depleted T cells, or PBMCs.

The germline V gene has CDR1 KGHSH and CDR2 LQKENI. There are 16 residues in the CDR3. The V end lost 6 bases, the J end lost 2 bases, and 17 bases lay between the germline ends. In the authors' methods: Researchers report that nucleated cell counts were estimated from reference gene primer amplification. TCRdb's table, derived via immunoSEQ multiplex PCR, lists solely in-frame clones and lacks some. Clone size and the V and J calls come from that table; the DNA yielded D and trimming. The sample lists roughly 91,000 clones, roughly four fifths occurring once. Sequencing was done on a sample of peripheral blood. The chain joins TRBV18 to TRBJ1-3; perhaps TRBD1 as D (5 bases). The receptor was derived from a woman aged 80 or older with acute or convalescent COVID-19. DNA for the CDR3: TGTGCCAGCTCCTATAGCGGGGCAGGGACTGGAAACACCATATATTTT. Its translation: CASSYSGAGTGNTIYF.